These 30 T cell receptor beta chains came from one sample sequenced in a study of T cell repertoires in cytomegalovirus infection. TCRdb called the reads again in MiXCR, with one record for every CDR3 protein. This sample has 150,000 to 200,000 distinct CDR3 sequences; roughly 28% occur once, and the top ten carry 30% to 35%. The sample consisted of PBMCs. These receptors all come from a human donor in good health (CMV status not recorded). Some clones in this sample may be carry-over from other donors' samples.

The chain couples TRBV10-3 to TRBJ2-5, with D possibly being TRBD1 (5 bases). In germline, CDR1 is ENHRY, CDR2 SYGVKD. The germline V and J ends were trimmed by 5 bases and 1 base, with 5 bases remaining between them. This CDR3 spans 12 amino acids. CDR3 in DNA: TGTGCCATCAGTAGGGGCCAAGAGACCCAGTACTTC. Protein sequence: CAISRGQETQYF.

CDR3 region: CASSQGPTSLDTF. CDR3 nucleotide sequence: TGTGCCAGCAGCCAAGGCCCGACAAGTTTGGACACCTTC. V usage is TRBV3-1 and J usage is TRBJ1-2; D ambiguous. This CDR3 spans 13 amino acids. V shed 1 base and J shed 12 bases, with 15 bases lying between them. Germline values: CDR1 LGHDT, CDR2 YNNKEL (reference sequence).

In this sample, this clonotype turned up a few times. J is TRBJ1-1 and V is TRBV19, with 7 bases that match TRBD1. CDR1 and CDR2 from the germline V gene are LNHDA and SQIVND (reference sequence). The V segment lost 5 bases and the J segment 0 bases; nucleotides outside the gene matches: 6. The CDR3 covers 15 residues. The CDR3 loop reads CASSPGTEMNTEAFF. CDR3 nucleotides: TGTGCCAGTAGTCCAGGGACAGAGATGAACACTGAAGCTTTCTTT.

This clonotype was seen more than once but under ten times. The CDR3: CSVEVGATTEAFF. Here the CDR3 DNA reads TGCAGCGTTGAGGTCGGGGCTACGACTGAAGCTTTCTTT. This chain links TRBV29-1 with TRBJ1-1; D is perhaps TRBD1 (5 bases). Between the trimmed V and J ends, which lost 3 bases and 5 bases, there was a span of 13 bases. The CDR3 is 13 residues long. Germline V lookup: CDR1 SQVTM, CDR2 ANQGSEA.

V is TRBV29-1 and J is TRBJ2-7; D gene uncertain. The V and J ends lost 5 bases and 2 bases respectively, with 10 bases between them. The CDR3 is made up of 12 amino acids. Germline V lookup: CDR1 SQVTM, CDR2 ANQGSEA. CDR3 bases: TGCAGCGTTCTCGAGGACGCCTACGAGCAGTACTTC. Translated, it gives CSVLEDAYEQYF.

CDR3 DNA: TGCGCCAGCAGCCCAAGGCGGCAGGGAGGCTCACCCCTCCACTTT. Amino acids: CASSPRRQGGSPLHF. The rearrangement joins TRBV4-3 to TRBJ1-6, with a weak D call TRBD1 (5 bases). V lost 4 bases and J 10 bases, leaving 17 bases between the germline ends. This CDR3 is built from 15 residues. The germline V gene encodes CDR1 LGHNA and CDR2 YSLEER.

This clonotype was seen only a few times. The chain recombines TRBV2 with TRBJ2-2; 11 positions match TRBD2. The CDR3 covers 15 residues. V lost 6 bases, J lost 5 bases, and 5 bases stayed unmatched. Per germline, CDR1 SNHLY and CDR2 FYNNEI. The CDR3 nucleotides read TGTGCCAGCAGGAAGGGACTAGCGGAGACCGGGGAGCTGTTTTTT. As protein: CASRKGLAETGELFF.

Many counts were recorded for this clonotype. The genes are TRBV7-2 and TRBJ2-7, with 7 bases identical to TRBD1. This CDR3 spans 13 amino acids. V lost 4 bases and J lost 0; bases outside the gene matches: 0. CDR1 and CDR2 (germline): SGHTA, FQGNSA. DNA for the CDR3: TGTGCCAGCAGCTGGGACAGCTCCTACGAGCAGTACTTC. It specifies CASSWDSSYEQYF.

The chain joins TRBV5-8 to TRBJ2-1, with unresolved D. CDR1 is SGHTS and CDR2 is YDEGEE in the germline V gene. Trimming left V 2 bases short and J 1 base short, with 10 bases between. The CDR3 runs to 15 residues. CDR3 DNA: TGTGCCAGCAGCTTTGGGTTGGGGTCCTACAATGAGCAGTTCTTC. Protein: CASSFGLGSYNEQFF. The entire variable domain, with the rest obtained from reference TRBV5-8 and TRBJ2-1, is as follows: EAGVTQSPTHLIKTRGQQATLRCSPISGHTSVYWYQQALGLGLQFLLWYDEGEERNRGNFPPRFSGRQFPNYSSELNVNALELEDSALYLCASSFGLGSYNEQFFGPGTRLTVL.

This clonotype was seen a single time. The chain uses TRBV2 and TRBJ2-5; weak D call: TRBD1 (5 bases). V was cut by 6 bases and J by 1 base, with 12 bases left in between. This CDR3 region has 14 residues. Germline loops: CDR1 SNHLY, CDR2 FYNNEI. The CDR3 nucleotides are TGTGCCAGCAGGGAATCGACAGTCCAAGAGACCCAGTACTTC. Translated, it gives CASRESTVQETQYF.

This chain uses TRBV7-3 with TRBJ2-6; D is unresolved. There are 12 residues in the CDR3. The germline V gene has CDR1 SGHTA and CDR2 FQGTGA. The ends were cut back, 10 bases at V and 2 bases at J, with 6 bases in the middle. This CDR3 reads CANSTGANVLTF. DNA for the CDR3: TGTGCCAACTCGACTGGGGCCAACGTCCTGACTTTC.

The V call is TRBV6-8, the J call TRBJ1-6; tentative D call: TRBD1 (6 bases). Germline CDR1 and CDR2: MNHGY and SAAAGT. The CDR3 length is 14 residues. Trimming shortened V by 2 bases and J by 7 bases, and 9 bases separated the two germline ends. DNA of the CDR3: TGTGCCAGCAGTTACACGGGGGGCAATTCACCCCTCCACTTT. It encodes CASSYTGGNSPLHF.

The chain couples TRBV30 to TRBJ1-2; 10 nucleotides match TRBD1. This CDR3 spans 18 amino acids. Germline values: CDR1 GTSNPN, CDR2 SVGIG (reference sequence). Trimming removed 1 base from V and 2 bases from J; junction bases left unmatched: 13. The CDR3 region has the DNA TGTGCCTGGAGTGCCCTTCGACAGGGGGCGTTGCGCAACTATGGCTACACCTTC. Protein: CAWSALRQGALRNYGYTF.

This clonotype was recorded many times. The rearrangement links TRBV28 to TRBJ1-2; weak D call: TRBD1 (6 bases). CDR1 is MDHEN and CDR2 is SYDVKM in the germline V gene. V was cut by 8 bases and J by 7 bases, with 17 bases left in between. CDR3 length: 13 residues. The CDR3 region has the DNA TGTGCCAGCCGGAACGAGAGGGGGGCTGGCTACACCTTC. Encoded protein: CASRNERGAGYTF.

The chain is built from TRBV18 and TRBJ1-1, with a weak D call TRBD1 (5 bases). The germline V gene has CDR1 KGHSH and CDR2 LQKENI. With 4 bases removed from V and 1 base from J, the gap between germline ends came to 10 bases. This CDR3 has 14 residues. The CDR3 DNA is TGTGCCAGCTCACTAGGACACCAGAACACTGAAGCTTTCTTT. This codes for CASSLGHQNTEAFF.

The J gene is TRBJ1-3, the V gene TRBV7-9; D unclear. The CDR3 has 14 residues. Germline CDR1 and CDR2: SEHNR and FQNEAQ (reference sequence). Trimming left V 4 bases short and J 4 bases short, with 11 bases between. In DNA, the CDR3 is TGTGCCAGCAGCTCCGCGCCTAGGGGAAACACCATATATTTT. Translated: CASSSAPRGNTIYF. Together with reference TRBV7-9 and TRBJ1-3, the CDR3 gives the full variable domain: DTGVSQNPRHKITKRGQNVTFRCDPISEHNRLYWYRQTLGQGPEFLTYFQNEAQLEKSRLLSDRFSAERPKGSFSTLEIQRTEQGDSAMYLCASSSAPRGNTIYFGEGSWLTVV.

This clonotype showed up many times. In DNA, the CDR3 is TGTGCCAGCAGTTACGCAGGGTTGATCCAAGAGACCCAGTACTTC. Its protein product is CASSYAGLIQETQYF. The chain uses TRBV6-5 and TRBJ2-5; D might be TRBD1 (5 bases). The germline V gene encodes CDR1 MNHEY and CDR2 SVGAGI. The ends were cut back, 2 bases at V and 1 base at J, with 11 bases in the middle. There are 15 residues in the CDR3.

This clonotype appeared many times. V gene TRBV12-3 or TRBV12-4 combines with J gene TRBJ2-5, with D possibly TRBD2 on 5 matching bases. V gave up 4 bases and J gave up 5 bases, with 11 bases separating them. The CDR3 has 13 residues. CDR3 in amino acids: CASSSPGEETQYF. CDR3 DNA sequence: TGTGCCAGCAGTTCCCCTGGGGAGGAGACCCAGTACTTC.

The chain recombines TRBV6-2 or TRBV6-3 with TRBJ2-7; D uncertain. The germline V gene encodes CDR1 MNHEY and CDR2 SVGEGT. Between the trimmed V and J ends, which lost 2 bases and 2 bases, there was a span of 7 bases. CDR3 length: 13 residues. The CDR3 here is CASSYDGAYEQYF. The CDR3 nucleotides are TGTGCCAGCAGTTACGACGGAGCCTACGAGCAGTACTTC.

The chain combines TRBV5-1 with TRBJ2-3; 8 bases line up with TRBD2. The V gene's germline CDR1 is SGHRS and CDR2 YFSETQ. The CDR3 length is 14 residues. V shed 5 bases and J 4 bases; nucleotides not matched to a gene: 6. CDR3 nucleotide sequence: TGCGCCAGCAGAAGCGGGGGTGGTCCAGATACGCAGTATTTT. As protein: CASRSGGGPDTQYF.

This clonotype has ten or more counts. CDR3 region: CASSSTGNQETQYF. The CDR3, as DNA: TGTGCCAGCAGCTCCACGGGGAATCAAGAGACCCAGTACTTC. The V gene is TRBV7-2, the J gene TRBJ2-5; D possibly corresponds to TRBD2 (5 bases). With 4 bases removed from V and 2 bases from J, the gap between germline ends came to 11 bases. Germline CDR1 reads SGHTA; CDR2 reads FQGNSA. There are 14 residues in the CDR3.

The chain recombines TRBV29-1 with TRBJ1-5; possibly TRBD1 for D (5 bases). CDR1 is SQVTM, CDR2 ANQGSEA, per germline. CDR3 length: 13 amino acids. V shed 5 bases and J shed 4 bases, with 12 bases lying between them. The CDR3 DNA reads TGCAGCGTTTTGGGGGAAGGTAATCAGCCCCAGCATTTT. Its translation is CSVLGEGNQPQHF.

This clonotype was counted a few times. J is TRBJ1-6 and V is TRBV6-5, with D uncertain. The CDR3 totals 17 residues. Trimming cost V 0 bases and J 0 bases, with 9 bases left between them. Per germline, CDR1 MNHEY and CDR2 SVGAGI. The CDR3 is CASSYSSLSSYNSPLHF. The CDR3 DNA reads TGTGCCAGCAGTTACTCGTCATTGAGCTCCTATAATTCACCCCTCCACTTT.

In its sample, this clonotype was seen a few times. The chain uses TRBV7-8 and TRBJ1-1; unclear D gene. CDR1 and CDR2 from the germline V gene are SGHVS and FQNEAQ. The CDR3 covers 11 residues. V was trimmed by 2 bases and J by 10 bases, leaving 8 bases between them. DNA of the CDR3: TGTGCCAGCAGCTTAAAGGAGGCAGCTTTCTTT. It codes for CASSLKEAAFF.

At least ten counts were recorded for this clonotype. The V call is TRBV28, the J call TRBJ1-2, with 9 nucleotides matching TRBD1. Germline V lookup: CDR1 MDHEN, CDR2 SYDVKM. The CDR3 runs to 14 residues. Losses at the gene ends were 7 bases for V and 4 bases for J; bases not matched to a gene: 7. CDR3 region: CASTLWGQGYGYTF. CDR3 sequence (DNA): TGTGCCAGCACCCTGTGGGGACAGGGCTATGGCTACACCTTC.

Ten or more counts support this clonotype. The CDR3 nucleotides are TGTGCCAGCAGCTTCCGGGGACAGGCCAATTCACCCCTCCACTTT. Protein sequence: CASSFRGQANSPLHF. The rearrangement joins TRBV7-2 to TRBJ1-6; TRBD1 agrees at 8 bases. The V segment lost 3 bases and the J segment 7 bases; nucleotides outside the gene matches: 5. Germline values: CDR1 SGHTA, CDR2 FQGNSA. The CDR3 loop spans 15 amino acids. Looking up the rest from reference TRBV7-2 and TRBJ1-6 gives the full variable domain: GAGVSQSPSNKVTEKGKDVELRCDPISGHTALYWYRQSLGQGLEFLIYFQGNSAPDKSGLPSDRFSAERTGGSVSTLTIQRTQQEDSAVYLCASSFRGQANSPLHFGNGTRLTVT.

The chain uses TRBV10-3 and TRBJ2-5, with a possible D match to TRBD2 (5 bases). Looked up from germline, CDR1 is ENHRY and CDR2 is SYGVKD. The V gene lost 5 bases and the J gene lost 5 bases, with 12 bases spanning the gap. This CDR3 has 13 residues. As DNA, the CDR3 is TGTGCCATCAGTCCCGAATGGGAGGAGACCCAGTACTTC. Protein: CAISPEWEETQYF.

The V gene is TRBV29-1, the J gene TRBJ1-2; 7 nucleotides agree with TRBD1. Trimming at V came to 5 bases and at J to 2 bases, leaving 2 bases not matched to a gene. Germline CDR1 and CDR2: SQVTM and ANQGSEA. The CDR3 is 12 amino acids. The CDR3 sequence: CSVRQGNYGYTF. CDR3 coding DNA: TGCAGCGTTCGACAGGGCAACTATGGCTACACCTTC.

The V call is TRBV19, the J call TRBJ2-3; TRBD2 is a possible D gene (6 bases). The CDR3 has 13 amino acids. Germline V gene sequence: CDR1 LNHDA, CDR2 SQIVND (reference sequence). The germline V and J ends were trimmed by 5 bases and 5 bases, with 11 bases remaining between them. The CDR3 region has the DNA TGTGCCAGTAGTTTACGGGGAGGAGATACGCAGTATTTT. This codes for CASSLRGGDTQYF.

As DNA, the CDR3 is TGTGCCAGCAGCTCCAGAAAGACAGGGGTCTATGGCTACACCTTC. Translating gives CASSSRKTGVYGYTF. V and J are TRBV7-3 and TRBJ1-2; the match to TRBD1 covers 8 bases. V was clipped by 4 bases and J by 4 bases; unmatched bases: 8. There are 15 residues in the CDR3. Germline assignment: CDR1 SGHTA and CDR2 FQGTGA.